Below, 5 T cell receptor beta chains from the same sample are listed, as sequenced in a study of blood T cell repertoires in COVID-19. Assay used: immunoSEQ multiplex PCR; TCRdb lists only in-frame clones, some missing. Of around 100,000 clones in the sample, 87% were seen once. Sequencing was carried out using peripheral blood. All receptors derive from a man aged 45-65 years with active COVID-19.

The DNA for the CDR3 is TGTGCCTGGACCGGGACAGGGGCCTACGAGCAGTACTTC. Translation gives CAWTGTGAYEQYF. The chain employs TRBV30 and TRBJ2-7; 10 bases are shared with TRBD1. CDR1 is GTSNPN, CDR2 SVGIG, per germline (reference sequence). This CDR3 spans 13 amino acids. The ends lost 4 bases at V and 2 bases at J; junction bases unmatched: 2.

This clone was detected only once. The V and J genes are TRBV5-6 and TRBJ1-6; TRBD1 agrees at 9 bases. The germline CDR1 and CDR2 sequences are SGHDT and YYEEEE. V trimming: 4 bases; J trimming: 7 bases; junction bases outside the gene matches: 6. The length of the CDR3 is 15 residues. DNA of the CDR3: TGTGCCAGCAGCCGCTGGGACAGGGCCAATTCACCCCTCCACTTT. This sequence encodes CASSRWDRANSPLHF.

The J gene is TRBJ1-6, the V gene TRBV25-1; D perhaps matches TRBD1 (5 bases). The CDR3 consists of 15 residues. CDR1 and CDR2 (germline): MGHDK, SYGVNS. V shed 1 base and J shed 10 bases, with 14 bases lying between them. CDR3: CASSESRRVGSPLHF. CDR3 in DNA: TGTGCCAGCAGTGAATCGCGCAGGGTGGGATCACCCCTCCACTTT.

The V gene is TRBV24-1, the J gene TRBJ2-5, with D perhaps TRBD1 (5 bases). Trimming removed 4 bases at V and 3 bases at J, with 14 bases between. Germline V gene data show CDR1 as KGHDR and CDR2 as SFDVKD. This CDR3 contains 15 residues. The DNA for the CDR3 is TGTGCCACCAGTGACCCGACAGTTTTCGAAGAGACCCAGTACTTC. Translation: CATSDPTVFEETQYF.

As DNA, the CDR3 is TGTGCCAGCAGGCAATTCGTGTGGAGGGCGGATGAGCAGTTCTTC. Translation gives CASRQFVWRADEQFF. The chain recombines TRBV25-1 with TRBJ2-1, with D possibly matching TRBD2 (6 bases). Germline-derived CDR1 and CDR2 are MGHDK and SYGVNS. V lost 6 bases and J 8 bases, leaving 20 bases between the germline ends. This CDR3 is built from 15 residues.